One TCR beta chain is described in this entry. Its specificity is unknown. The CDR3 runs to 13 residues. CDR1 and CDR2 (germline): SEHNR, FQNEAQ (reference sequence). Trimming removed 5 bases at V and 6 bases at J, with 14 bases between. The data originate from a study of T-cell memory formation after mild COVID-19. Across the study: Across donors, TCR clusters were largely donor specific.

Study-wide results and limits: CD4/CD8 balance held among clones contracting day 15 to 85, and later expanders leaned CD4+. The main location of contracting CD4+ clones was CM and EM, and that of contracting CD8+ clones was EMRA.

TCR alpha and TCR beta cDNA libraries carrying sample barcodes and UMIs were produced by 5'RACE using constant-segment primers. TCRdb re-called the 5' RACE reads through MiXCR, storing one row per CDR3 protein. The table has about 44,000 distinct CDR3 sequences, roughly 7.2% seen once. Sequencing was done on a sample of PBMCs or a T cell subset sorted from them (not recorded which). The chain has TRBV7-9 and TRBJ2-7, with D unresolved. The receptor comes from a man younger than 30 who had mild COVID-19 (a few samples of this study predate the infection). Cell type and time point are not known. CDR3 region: CASSPRNEPEQYV. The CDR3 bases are TGTGCCAGCAGCCCGCGCAATGAGCCCGAGCAGTACGTC.